The 27 T cell receptor beta chains listed next were all sequenced from one sample in a study of blood T cell repertoires in COVID-19. Measured with immunoSEQ multiplex PCR; TCRdb has only the in-frame clones, and not every one. The profile shows over 200,000 clones, roughly 87% of them singletons. Sequencing used PBMCs or T cells enriched from blood (not recorded which). Receptors were obtained from a man aged 25-45 years who had recovered from COVID-19.

This sequence joins TRBV7-3 and TRBJ2-3, with no clear D. The CDR3 spans 14 residues. The V and J ends lost 5 bases and 1 base respectively, with 10 bases between them. Germline V gene sequence: CDR1 SGHTA, CDR2 FQGTGA. The CDR3: CASSPSRGTDTQYF. CDR3 nucleotide sequence: TGTGCCAGCAGCCCCAGCCGGGGCACAGATACGCAGTATTTT.

J is TRBJ2-7 and V is TRBV15, with 7 bases fitting TRBD2. With 3 bases clipped from V and 6 bases from J, the junction kept 23 bases outside the gene matches. The CDR3 has 19 amino acids. Germline V gives CDR1 LNHNV, CDR2 YYDKDF (reference sequence). The CDR3 sequence: CATSRSRREEQKFWLEQYF. The CDR3 DNA is TGTGCCACCAGCAGGTCGCGTCGGGAGGAACAGAAGTTTTGGCTCGAGCAGTACTTC. The variable domain in full, completed from reference TRBV15 and TRBJ2-7, reads DAMVIQNPRYQVTQFGKPVTLSCSQTLNHNVMYWYQQKSSQAPKLLFHYYDKDFNNEADTPDNFQSRRPNTSFCFLDIRSPGLGDTAMYLCATSRSRREEQKFWLEQYFGPGTRLTVT.

The chain is built from TRBV30 and TRBJ1-4, with D unclear. The CDR3 has 15 amino acids. Germline V gene data show CDR1 as GTSNPN and CDR2 as SVGIG (reference sequence). Trimming took 1 base from V and 8 from J, leaving 17 bases between them. CDR3 DNA sequence: TGTGCCTGGAGTGCGCTGGGGAGAGGAGAAGAAAAACTGTTTTTT. This sequence encodes CAWSALGRGEEKLFF.

This rearrangement joins TRBV11-3 to TRBJ2-7, with D uncertain. CDR3 length equals 15 residues. Between the trimmed V and J ends, which lost 2 bases and 2 bases, there was a span of 13 bases. Germline assignment: CDR1 SGHNT and CDR2 YENEEA. The CDR3 here is CASSLQSEAPYEQYF. The CDR3 region has the DNA TGTGCCAGCAGCTTACAGAGCGAGGCCCCCTACGAGCAGTACTTC.

V and J are TRBV3-1 (or the pseudogene TRBV3-2) and TRBJ2-7, with 8 bases fitting TRBD2. V shed 5 bases and J 5 bases; nucleotides not matched to a gene: 11. In germline, CDR1 is LGHDT, CDR2 YNNKEL (reference sequence). There are 15 residues in the CDR3. Here the CDR3 reads CASSGQLSGTHEQYF. The CDR3 DNA reads as TGTGCCAGCAGCGGACAGCTTAGCGGGACCCACGAGCAGTACTTC.

V gene TRBV6-5 combines with J gene TRBJ1-2; no clear D. Germline V gene sequence: CDR1 MNHEY, CDR2 SVGAGI. Trimming shortened V by 7 bases and J by 2 bases, and 5 bases separated the two germline ends. This CDR3 comprises 11 residues. The CDR3 protein is CASTVNYGYTF. The CDR3 DNA sequence: TGTGCCAGCACAGTAAACTATGGCTACACCTTC.

The gene calls are TRBV18 and TRBJ2-5; 7 nucleotides agree with TRBD2. The CDR3 length is 14 residues. V dropped 3 bases and J dropped 5; count of bases not matched to a gene: 6. Germline V gene data show CDR1 as KGHSH and CDR2 as LQKENI. CDR3 nucleotides: TGTGCCAGCTCACCGGCTAACGGGGGGGAGACCCAGTACTTC. As protein: CASSPANGGETQYF.

This chain links TRBV6-5 with TRBJ1-5, with 8 bases lining up with TRBD1. This CDR3 has 15 amino acids. The J segment lost 5 bases and the V segment lost 5 bases, leaving 8 bases of the junction unmatched. Germline V gene lookup returns CDR1 MNHEY and CDR2 SVGAGI. The CDR3 nucleotides read TGTGCCAGCAGTCCCTCAGGGGGCCTTGATCAGCCCCAGCATTTT. Translation gives CASSPSGGLDQPQHF.

The chain is built from TRBV19 and TRBJ2-2; 9 nucleotides match TRBD1. Germline values: CDR1 LNHDA, CDR2 SQIVND (reference sequence). The CDR3 has 15 amino acids. J gave up 5 bases and V 5 bases, and 6 bases lay outside the gene matches. Here the CDR3 DNA reads TGTGCCAGTAGTGCACCGGGACAGGGAACCGGGGAGCTGTTTTTT. Protein sequence: CASSAPGQGTGELFF. Full variable domain (outside the CDR3, taken from reference TRBV19 and TRBJ2-2): DGGITQSPKYLFRKEGQNVTLSCEQNLNHDAMYWYRQDPGQGLRLIYYSQIVNDFQKGDIAEGYSVSREKKESFPLTVTSAQKNPTAFYLCASSAPGQGTGELFFGEGSRLTVL.

This clone occurred a few times. The rearrangement links TRBV6-4 to TRBJ1-1; 7 positions agree with TRBD1. Germline CDR1 reads MRHNA; CDR2 reads SNTAGT. The CDR3 spans 14 residues. V gave up 4 bases and J gave up 4 bases; unmatched junction bases: 6. The CDR3 nucleotides are TGTGCCAGCAGTGGGACAGGTCAGGCCACTGAAGCTTTCTTT. This encodes CASSGTGQATEAFF.

The genes are TRBV15 and TRBJ1-2; the D is unclear. The CDR3 is 17 residues long. Per germline, CDR1 LNHNV and CDR2 YYDKDF (reference sequence). Trimming took off 0 bases at V and 3 bases at J, with 17 bases between the two ends. DNA for the CDR3: TGTGCCACCAGCAGAGATCGGGCCTCGACCGGGGACTATGGCTACACCTTC. As protein: CATSRDRASTGDYGYTF.

The chain uses TRBV24-1 and TRBJ1-5; D uncertain. The germline V gene has CDR1 KGHDR and CDR2 SFDVKD. This CDR3 has 12 residues. Trimming pared 10 bases from V and 6 bases from J, leaving 12 bases between. As DNA, the CDR3 is TGTGCCACTCAAAATAGAGGTCAGCCCCAGCATTTT. Amino acids: CATQNRGQPQHF.

The J gene is TRBJ2-2, the V gene TRBV19, with D unresolved. The CDR3 is made up of 14 amino acids. The V gene's germline CDR1 is LNHDA and CDR2 SQIVND (reference sequence). The germline V and J ends were trimmed by 5 bases and 4 bases, with 11 bases remaining between them. The CDR3 reads CASSLNTRTGELFF. Here the CDR3 DNA reads TGTGCCAGTAGTTTGAACACCCGCACCGGGGAGCTGTTTTTT.

The J gene is TRBJ2-4, the V gene TRBV3-1 (or the pseudogene TRBV3-2), with unresolved D. Trimming removed 8 bases at V and 3 bases at J, with 5 bases between. This CDR3 has 11 residues. Germline V gene sequence: CDR1 LGHDT, CDR2 YNNKEL (reference sequence). The CDR3 is CASRVKNIQYF. The CDR3 nucleotides read TGTGCCAGCCGCGTCAAAAACATTCAGTACTTC.

The table lists this clone with a few counts. The chain links TRBV28 to TRBJ1-5, with D perhaps TRBD1 (5 bases). The CDR3 has 12 amino acids. The ends were cut back, 7 bases at V and 11 bases at J, with 15 bases in the middle. Germline-derived CDR1 and CDR2 are MDHEN and SYDVKM. The CDR3 spells CASTPPRGAQHF. The CDR3 nucleotides read TGTGCCAGCACTCCACCCCGGGGGGCCCAGCATTTT.

V and J are TRBV10-3 and TRBJ2-1, with 12 nucleotides matching TRBD2. Per germline, CDR1 ENHRY and CDR2 SYGVKD. The CDR3 loop spans 20 amino acids. J lost 0 bases, V lost 0 bases, and 9 bases had no gene match. The DNA for the CDR3 is TGTGCCATCAGTGAGTCCCCTGGACTAGCGGGGAGGAGCTCCTACAATGAGCAGTTCTTC. Translated: CAISESPGLAGRSSYNEQFF.

In DNA form, the CDR3 reads TGTGCCATCAACCAACAGGGCTTCTCTGGAAACACCATATATTTT. It codes for CAINQQGFSGNTIYF. The chain couples TRBV10-3 to TRBJ1-3; tentatively, D is TRBD1 (6 bases). Germline CDR1 and CDR2: ENHRY and SYGVKD. With 7 bases removed from V and 0 bases from J, the gap between germline ends came to 13 bases. CDR3 length: 15 amino acids.

This clone was recorded a few times. This chain uses TRBV7-2 with TRBJ2-1; 9 nucleotides agree with TRBD1. The trim removed 6 bases at V and 4 bases at J, leaving 10 bases unmatched. CDR3 length: 16 residues. Germline CDR1 SGHTA, CDR2 FQGNSA. The CDR3: CASRLRTGANYNEQFF. CDR3 DNA sequence: TGTGCCAGCAGGCTAAGGACAGGGGCGAATTACAATGAGCAGTTCTTC.

In DNA form, the CDR3 reads TGTGCCAGCAGTAAATACAGGGATCTTAACTATGGCTACACCTTC. Translated: CASSKYRDLNYGYTF. V is TRBV27 and J is TRBJ1-2, with a possible D match to TRBD1 (6 bases). CDR1 MNHEY and CDR2 SMNVEV come from the germline V gene (reference sequence). The germline V and J ends were trimmed by 5 bases and 1 base, with 14 bases remaining between them. The CDR3 contains 15 residues.

The rearrangement links TRBV27 to TRBJ1-1; 8 bases map to TRBD1. Losses at the gene ends were 6 bases for V and 4 bases for J; bases not matched to a gene: 10. The CDR3 covers 15 residues. Looked up from germline, CDR1 is MNHEY and CDR2 is SMNVEV (reference sequence). The CDR3 here is CASRLWTGRGTEAFF. CDR3 nucleotide sequence: TGTGCCAGCAGGCTTTGGACAGGGAGGGGCACTGAAGCTTTCTTT.

The chain links TRBV10-3 to TRBJ1-3; D is unclear. This CDR3 has 13 amino acids. Trimming took 6 bases from V and 3 from J, leaving 9 bases between them. The germline V gene encodes CDR1 ENHRY and CDR2 SYGVKD. CDR3 loop: CAIRQQFGNTIYF. The CDR3, as DNA: TGTGCCATCAGGCAACAATTTGGAAACACCATATATTTT.

This chain joins TRBV11-2 and TRBJ1-3; TRBD1 is a possible D gene (5 bases). The V gene lost 1 base and the J gene lost 1 base, with 17 bases spanning the gap. The CDR3 loop spans 18 amino acids. Germline CDR1 and CDR2: SGHAT and FQNNGV. In DNA form, the CDR3 reads TGTGCCAGCAGCTTAGGACGGGGCGGGGACCCTTCTGGAAACACCATATATTTT. Amino acid sequence: CASSLGRGGDPSGNTIYF.

The chain joins TRBV5-1 to TRBJ1-1; D ambiguous. Trimming took off 2 bases at V and 4 bases at J, with 15 bases between the two ends. This CDR3 has 15 amino acids. CDR1 and CDR2 (germline): SGHRS, YFSETQ. This chain's CDR3 is CASSFLGERGTEAFF. The DNA of the CDR3 is TGCGCCAGCAGCTTCCTCGGGGAACGAGGCACTGAAGCTTTCTTT.

The V call is TRBV5-6, the J call TRBJ1-2; TRBD1 aligns across 7 bases. Germline V gives CDR1 SGHDT, CDR2 YYEEEE. The CDR3 runs to 14 residues. The trim removed 4 bases at V and 5 bases at J, leaving 8 bases unmatched. CDR3 in DNA: TGTGCCAGCAGCCTTCACAGGGGTAATTATGGCTACACCTTC. The encoded protein is CASSLHRGNYGYTF.

V and J are TRBV7-2 and TRBJ1-5; D not certain. Trimming cost V 4 bases and J 0 bases, with 7 bases left between them. The CDR3 loop spans 14 amino acids. CDR1 SGHTA and CDR2 FQGNSA come from the germline V gene. DNA for the CDR3: TGTGCCAGCAGCTCGAGGGATAGCAATCAGCCCCAGCATTTT. This encodes CASSSRDSNQPQHF.

The chain couples TRBV19 to TRBJ2-1, with 9 bases identical to TRBD1. Germline V gene sequence: CDR1 LNHDA, CDR2 SQIVND (reference sequence). Germline trimming cut 5 bases from V and 7 bases from J; bases unmatched to any gene: 9. CDR3 length equals 15 residues. CDR3 nucleotide sequence: TGTGCCAGTAGTTCGGGACAGGGTTGGGGTAATGAGCAGTTCTTC. Its protein is CASSSGQGWGNEQFF.

The chain joins TRBV12-3 or TRBV12-4 to TRBJ1-2, with TRBD1 matching over 8 bases. This CDR3 has 12 residues. The J segment lost 7 bases and the V segment lost 8 bases, leaving 6 bases of the junction unmatched. Here the CDR3 reads CASHSGGRGYTF. The CDR3 nucleotides read TGTGCCAGCCATTCAGGGGGCCGTGGCTACACCTTC.